A single sample is the source of the 16 T cell receptor beta chains below, sequenced in a study of T-cell memory formation after mild COVID-19. TCRdb reprocessed the 5' RACE reads via MiXCR and lists one record per CDR3 protein. The sample contains about 400,000 distinct CDR3 sequences, 20% to 25% of which appear only once. Source material: PBMCs or a T cell subset sorted from them (not recorded which). The receptors come from an adult woman who had mild COVID-19 (a few samples of this study predate the infection). Cell type and time point are not known.

This clonotype appeared a single time. The chain carries TRBV21-1 and TRBJ2-7; the table's D call, TRBD1, has no DNA check behind it. TRBV21-1 is a recognized pseudogene. CDR3 length: 18 residues. The CDR3 DNA reads TGTGCCAGCAGCCCAGACCCGCTTGAGGCGGGGACAACCTACGAGCAGTACTTC. Translated: CASSPDPLEAGTTYEQYF.

This clonotype was picked up a small number of times. The chain joins TRBV20-1 to TRBJ2-1; TRBD2 matches at 13 bases. Germline values: CDR1 DFQATT, CDR2 SNEGSKA (reference sequence). Germline trimming cut 3 bases from V and 7 bases from J; bases unmatched to any gene: 9. The CDR3 loop spans 16 amino acids. The CDR3 bases are TGCAGTGCTAGCCGCGGACTAGCGGGAGTGTTGAATGAGCAGTTCTTC. It translates to CSASRGLAGVLNEQFF.

This clonotype was seen a few times. The genes are TRBV6-1 and TRBJ1-5, with D uncertain. The germline CDR1 and CDR2 sequences are MNHNS and SASEGT. Trimming stripped 8 bases from V and 0 bases from J, with 8 bases between. The CDR3 spans 13 residues. For the CDR3, the DNA is TGTGCCAGCGACCACGGTAGCAATCAGCCCCAGCATTTT. Its protein is CASDHGSNQPQHF.

The sample holds a few counts of this clonotype. The gene calls are TRBV6-6 and TRBJ1-5; D unclear. V lost 5 bases and J lost 0, with 11 bases in between. CDR1 and CDR2 from the germline V gene are MNHNY and SVGAGI (reference sequence). CDR3 length: 15 residues. The CDR3 DNA reads TGTGCCAGCAGTCTAGAGGAGTATAGCAATCAGCCCCAGCATTTT. It codes for CASSLEEYSNQPQHF.

This clonotype has a count of ten or more. The chain carries TRBV7-2 and TRBJ2-1, with TRBD2 matching 7 bases. The CDR3 has 14 amino acids. V gave up 4 bases and J gave up 4 bases; unmatched junction bases: 4. Germline CDR1 is SGHTA and CDR2 is FQGNSA. CDR3: CASSYGGGYNEQFF. The CDR3 DNA reads TGTGCCAGCAGCTATGGGGGGGGTTACAATGAGCAGTTCTTC. The full variable domain, completed using reference TRBV7-2 and TRBJ2-1, is GAGVSQSPSNKVTEKGKDVELRCDPISGHTALYWYRQSLGQGLEFLIYFQGNSAPDKSGLPSDRFSAERTGGSVSTLTIQRTQQEDSAVYLCASSYGGGYNEQFFGPGTRLTVL.

The genes are TRBV9 and TRBJ1-2, with a weak D call TRBD1 (5 bases). The CDR3 has 15 residues. V was cut by 3 bases and J by 10 bases, with 22 bases left in between. Per germline, CDR1 SGDLS and CDR2 YYNGEE. The CDR3 sequence: CASSAQPGRTRDYTF. The CDR3 DNA sequence: TGTGCCAGCAGCGCCCAGCCGGGACGGACCCGGGACTACACCTTC.

This clonotype turned up a few times. The CDR3 is CASSLIGGRDNEQFF. The CDR3 DNA reads TGTGCCAGCAGCTTAATAGGTGGCAGAGACAATGAGCAGTTCTTC. The gene calls are TRBV7-6 and TRBJ2-1, with D hard to call. V lost 2 bases and J 5 bases, leaving 13 bases between the germline ends. CDR3 length: 15 residues. Germline CDR1 reads SGHVS; CDR2 reads FNYEAQ.

This chain links TRBV19 with TRBJ2-7, with TRBD1 matching over 9 bases. J was trimmed by 5 bases and V by 4 bases; bases with no gene match: 9. Looked up from germline, CDR1 is LNHDA and CDR2 is SQIVND (reference sequence). The CDR3 runs to 15 residues. CDR3 DNA sequence: TGTGCCAGTAGTAAACTCGGGACAGGGTTTGACGAGCAGTACTTC. It codes for CASSKLGTGFDEQYF.

This clonotype was recorded a few times. The chain couples TRBV7-2 to TRBJ2-7; 9 positions match TRBD1. There are 14 residues in the CDR3. CDR1 and CDR2 from the germline V gene are SGHTA and FQGNSA. The J segment lost 5 bases and the V segment lost 5 bases, leaving 7 bases of the junction unmatched. The CDR3 loop reads CASSRDRVNDEQYF. CDR3 sequence (DNA): TGTGCCAGCAGCCGGGACAGGGTAAACGACGAGCAGTACTTC.

The chain has TRBV5-1 and TRBJ2-5, with 11 bases lining up with TRBD2. This CDR3 region has 15 residues. In germline, CDR1 is SGHRS, CDR2 YFSETQ. After removal of 1 base from V and 5 bases from J, the junction contained 4 bases not matched to a gene. CDR3 in amino acids: CASSLTSGGSETQYF. CDR3 nucleotides: TGCGCCAGCAGCTTGACTAGCGGGGGCTCGGAGACCCAGTACTTC.

The V and J genes are TRBV29-1 and TRBJ2-3; a possible D gene is TRBD1 (6 bases). V was pared by 3 bases and J by 8 bases, with 12 bases between. The CDR3 contains 12 residues. Germline values: CDR1 SQVTM, CDR2 ANQGSEA. The CDR3 DNA sequence: TGCAGCGTTGAGGGGGCCGAGGTTACGCAGTATTTT. It codes for CSVEGAEVTQYF.

This clonotype was picked up a small number of times. This chain joins TRBV12-3 or TRBV12-4 and TRBJ1-2, with a possible D match to TRBD1 (5 bases). V was pared by 5 bases and J by 9 bases, with 13 bases between. The CDR3 extends over 12 amino acids. The CDR3 region has the DNA TGTGCCAGCAGTCCGGGGGGTGACCGCTACACCTTC. Translating gives CASSPGGDRYTF.

This clonotype has more than one count but fewer than ten. The rearrangement uses TRBV9 and TRBJ1-1; 7 positions match TRBD1. V lost 3 bases and J lost 2; bases outside the gene matches: 7. CDR3 size: 15 residues. The V gene's germline CDR1 is SGDLS and CDR2 YYNGEE. The chain's CDR3 is CASSERTGDNTEAFF. The CDR3 coding sequence is TGTGCCAGCAGCGAACGGACAGGCGACAACACTGAAGCTTTCTTT.

The table lists this clonotype with a few counts. V gene TRBV20-1 combines with J gene TRBJ2-7, with D perhaps given as TRBD1 or TRBD2 (5 bases each). The CDR3 loop spans 11 amino acids. Germline V gene sequence: CDR1 DFQATT, CDR2 SNEGSKA (reference sequence). V was trimmed by 3 bases and J by 5 bases, leaving 8 bases between them. CDR3 region: CSASRDHEQYF. The CDR3, as DNA: TGCAGTGCTAGTAGGGACCACGAGCAGTACTTC.

This clonotype was seen ten or more times. The chain links TRBV12-3 or TRBV12-4 to TRBJ2-1, with TRBD2 matching over 14 bases. This CDR3 comprises 14 residues. The V segment lost 6 bases and the J segment 9 bases; nucleotides outside the gene matches: 4. The CDR3 DNA sequence: TGTGCCAGCAGGACTAGCGGGAGGGGCAGTGAGCAGTTCTTC. Translating gives CASRTSGRGSEQFF.

This chain links TRBV11-2 with TRBJ1-1; D call uncertain. CDR1 and CDR2 from the germline V gene are SGHAT and FQNNGV. V lost 8 bases, J lost 1 base, and 14 bases lay in between. The CDR3 is 14 amino acids. The CDR3 loop is CASRLSGANTEAFF. The CDR3 DNA is TGTGCCAGCCGACTAAGCGGTGCGAACACTGAAGCTTTCTTT.